This TCR beta chain was retrieved from a study of T cell changes during pregnancy in multiple sclerosis. The ends lost 6 bases at V and 1 base at J; junction bases unmatched: 8. Germline CDR1 is SEHNR and CDR2 is FQNEAQ (reference sequence). The CDR3 has 15 residues. Assay used: immunoSEQ multiplex PCR; TCRdb lists only in-frame clones, some missing. The data contain roughly 41,000 clones, 94% of them singletons. Source: peripheral blood, taken in the third trimester of pregnancy. The clonotype comes from a female donor with multiple sclerosis, enrolled in a pregnancy study. The chain links TRBV7-9 to TRBJ2-5; TRBD2 aligns across 7 bases. The CDR3 loop reads CASSYSPGGQETQYF. DNA for the CDR3: TGTGCCAGCAGTTACTCCCCGGGGGGCCAAGAGACCCAGTACTTC. The variable domain in full, completed from reference TRBV7-9 and TRBJ2-5, reads DTGVSQNPRHKITKRGQNVTFRCDPISEHNRLYWYRQTLGQGPEFLTYFQNEAQLEKSRLLSDRFSAERPKGSFSTLEIQRTEQGDSAMYLCASSYSPGGQETQYFGPGTRLLVL.